The clone carrying this TCR beta chain was picked up a small number of times. Its target is unknown. This entry belongs to a study of neoadjuvant anti-PD-1 for oral cavity cancer. Overall study results and limits: With a few patients per group, TCR findings need larger cohorts. Post-treatment tumors with larger preexisting clones showed more shrinkage.

Most tumor samples had roughly 5.2 ug input DNA in two replicates. Profiling relied on immunoSEQ multiplex PCR, and the TCRdb table lists in-frame clones only, not all of them. The top ten hold approximately 12% of the sample, which has about 7,600 clones, 45% to 55% seen once. This TCR came from a person aged 35-80 years with oral cavity squamous cell carcinoma. The sample was tumor tissue, taken before nivolumab (anti-PD-1) treatment.

The CDR3: CSAGQNYGYTF. In nucleotides, the CDR3 is TGCAGCGCTGGACAGAACTATGGCTACACCTTC. The J gene is TRBJ1-2, the V gene TRBV29-1, with D maybe TRBD1 (6 bases). The germline V gene has CDR1 SQVTM and CDR2 ANQGSEA. CDR3 size: 11 residues. V gave up 7 bases and J gave up 2 bases, with 8 bases separating them.